The clone carrying this T cell receptor (beta chain) was counted at least ten times. The data belong to a study of glioma-infiltrating T cells. This CDR3 contains 16 residues. Germline V CDR1 and CDR2: SGHTA, FQGNSA. V gave up 4 bases and J gave up 0 bases, with 15 bases separating them. Amplification of TCR alpha and beta CDR3 regions from RNA used iRepertoire nested multiplex PCR. TCRdb fed the multiplex PCR reads into MiXCR, producing one record per CDR3 protein. The table shows around 99,000 distinct CDR3 sequences, with 20% to 30% occurring only once. The J gene is TRBJ1-1, the V gene TRBV7-2; D is possibly TRBD1 (5 bases). Sequencing was carried out using glioma tissue, nonneoplastic brain tissue, or PBMCs (not recorded which). The TCR sequence derives from a human donor with low-grade glioma or glioblastoma, undergoing nonglioma brain surgery, or in good health (not recorded which). CDR3 protein: CASSSYPGTLNTEAFF. CDR3 DNA: TGTGCCAGCAGCTCCTACCCGGGGACCTTGAACACTGAAGCTTTCTTT.